This TCR beta chain was captured by sequencing in a study of T-cell reconstitution after alpha-beta-depleted transplantation in children. Preparation of the TCRbeta library used unique molecular identifiers. TCRdb redid the calling of the PCR reads with MiXCR, one entry per CDR3 protein. The sample shows about 130,000 distinct CDR3 sequences, around 9.8% of them seen only once. Regarding this clonotype: The antigen remains unidentified.

This CDR3 is built from 19 residues. The ends lost 1 base at V and 0 bases at J; junction bases unmatched: 8. Germline loops: CDR1 LNHDA, CDR2 SQIVND (reference sequence). Study results and limitations: In some patients, recipient T cells and intrathymic progenitors surviving conditioning explained high day-60 diversity. Newly generated T cells supplied most T-cell counts and diversity one year post-transplant. Expanded clones from the graft, numbering several hundred, reportedly supplied alpha-beta T cells about two months after transplant.

Sequenced material: PBMCs, mostly from graft donor cells, taken 180 days after TCRalphabeta/CD19-depleted stem cell transplant. The sequence derives from a girl less than two years old who had a stem cell transplant for combined immunodeficiency, so the T cells may come from the graft donor. V and J are TRBV19 and TRBJ2-1; 11 bases match TRBD2. The CDR3 bases are TGTGCCAGTAGTATAGGGCTAGCGGGGGGCCCTAGCTCCTACAATGAGCAGTTCTTC. Translation: CASSIGLAGGPSSYNEQFF.